The present entry profiles one T cell receptor (beta chain) with its context. As yet, its antigen is unknown. This CDR3 is 14 amino acids long. Germline V lookup: CDR1 WSHSY, CDR2 SAAADI. The V end lost 6 bases, the J end lost 4 bases, and 15 bases lay between the germline ends. Each CDR3 protein is one row after TCRdb ran MiXCR on the reads. The sample lists approximately 290,000 distinct CDR3 sequences; about 25% were seen once. The data belong to a study of T cell repertoires in cytomegalovirus infection. At the level of the study: Indications of both CMV infection and matching HLA type were provided by public TCR beta signatures. Study-wide results and caveats: HLA-C-restricted, CMV-specific TCR beta clonotypes were dominant ex vivo. Cumulative frequency (of public TCR beta family members) identified carriers of CMV plus the relevant HLA.

The chain employs TRBV10-2 and TRBJ1-2; D remains unclear. Sequencing was performed on PBMCs. This TCR derives from a human donor in good health (CMV status not recorded). Some clones in this sample may be carry-over from other donors' samples. CDR3 nucleotide sequence: TGCGCCAGCAGACCCGGGCAGGCGGTCTATGGCTACACCTTC. This gives the protein CASRPGQAVYGYTF.